Given below is one T cell receptor beta chain in context. Its antigen is currently unknown. The data belong to a study of graft-versus-host responses after intestinal transplantation. Trimming took off 7 bases at V and 6 bases at J, with 19 bases between the two ends. CDR1 and CDR2 from the germline V gene are SNHLY and FYNNEI. CDR3 length equals 14 residues. TCRdb keeps only in-frame clones here, not all; method: immunoSEQ multiplex PCR. This sample has around 100,000 clones, with over 85% found just once. The sequencing used unstimulated CD8+ T cells sorted from spleen or lymph node cells, collected before intestinal transplant. J is TRBJ2-7 and V is TRBV2; perhaps TRBD2 as D (5 bases). This clonotype was sampled from a human donor who received an intestinal transplant. This CDR3 reads CASTHPTGIGEQYF. Written as DNA, the CDR3 is TGTGCCAGCACCCACCCGACGGGGATAGGCGAGCAGTACTTC.